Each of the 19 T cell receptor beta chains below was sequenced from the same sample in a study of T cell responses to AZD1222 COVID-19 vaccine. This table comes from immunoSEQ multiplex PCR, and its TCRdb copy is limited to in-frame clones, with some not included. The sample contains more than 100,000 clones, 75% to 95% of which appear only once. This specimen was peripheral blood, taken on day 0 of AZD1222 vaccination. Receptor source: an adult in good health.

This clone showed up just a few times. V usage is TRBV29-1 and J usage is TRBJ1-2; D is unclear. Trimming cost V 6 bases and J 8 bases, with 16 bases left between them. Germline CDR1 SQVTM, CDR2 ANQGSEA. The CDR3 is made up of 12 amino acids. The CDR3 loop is CSVNTLGGGYTF. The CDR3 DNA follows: TGCAGCGTCAATACGCTTGGCGGGGGCTACACCTTC.

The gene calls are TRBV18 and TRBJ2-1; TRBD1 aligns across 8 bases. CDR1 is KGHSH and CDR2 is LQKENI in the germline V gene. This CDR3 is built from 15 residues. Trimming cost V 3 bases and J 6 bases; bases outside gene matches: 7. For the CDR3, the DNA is TGTGCCAGCTCACCTCCCCGGACAGGGCGCAATGAGCAGTTCTTC. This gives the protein CASSPPRTGRNEQFF.

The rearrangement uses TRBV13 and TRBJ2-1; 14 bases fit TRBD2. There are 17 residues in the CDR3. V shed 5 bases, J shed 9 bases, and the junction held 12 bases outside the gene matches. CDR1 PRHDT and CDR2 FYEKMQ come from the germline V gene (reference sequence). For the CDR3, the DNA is TGTGCCAGCAGCGGACTAGCGGGAGGCCCCGGTTTAGGTGAGCAGTTCTTC. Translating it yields CASSGLAGGPGLGEQFF.

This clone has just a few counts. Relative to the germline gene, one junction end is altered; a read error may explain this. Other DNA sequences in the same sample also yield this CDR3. The CDR3: CASRRNYGYTF. As DNA, the CDR3 is TGTGCCAGCCGCCGGAACTACGGCTACACCTTC. The V gene is TRBV28, the J gene TRBJ1-2, with D unclear. Germline values: CDR1 MDHEN, CDR2 SYDVKM. The CDR3 consists of 11 residues.

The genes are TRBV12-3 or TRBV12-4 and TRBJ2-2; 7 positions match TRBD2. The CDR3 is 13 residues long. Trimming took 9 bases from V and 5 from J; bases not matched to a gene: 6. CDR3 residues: CASLLSGTGELFF. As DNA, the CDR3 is TGTGCCAGTTTACTTAGCGGGACCGGGGAGCTGTTTTTT.

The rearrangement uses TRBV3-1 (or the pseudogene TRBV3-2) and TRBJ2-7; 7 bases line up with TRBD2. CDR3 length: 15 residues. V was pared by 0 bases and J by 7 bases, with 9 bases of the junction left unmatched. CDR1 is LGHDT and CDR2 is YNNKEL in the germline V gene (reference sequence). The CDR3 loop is CASSQDQLAAKEQYF. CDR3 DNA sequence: TGTGCCAGCAGCCAAGATCAGCTAGCGGCGAAGGAGCAGTACTTC.

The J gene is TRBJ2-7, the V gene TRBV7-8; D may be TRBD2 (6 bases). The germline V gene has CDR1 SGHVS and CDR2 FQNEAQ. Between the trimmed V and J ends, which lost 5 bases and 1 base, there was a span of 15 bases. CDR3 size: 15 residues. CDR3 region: CASSETGTLSYEQYF. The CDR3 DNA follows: TGTGCCAGCAGCGAAACCGGGACTTTATCCTACGAGCAGTACTTC.

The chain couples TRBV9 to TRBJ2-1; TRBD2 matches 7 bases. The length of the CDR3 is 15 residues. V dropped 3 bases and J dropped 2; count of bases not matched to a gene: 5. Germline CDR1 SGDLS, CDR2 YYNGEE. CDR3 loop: CASSASGAPYNEQFF. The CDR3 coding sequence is TGTGCCAGCAGCGCGAGCGGGGCCCCCTACAATGAGCAGTTCTTC.

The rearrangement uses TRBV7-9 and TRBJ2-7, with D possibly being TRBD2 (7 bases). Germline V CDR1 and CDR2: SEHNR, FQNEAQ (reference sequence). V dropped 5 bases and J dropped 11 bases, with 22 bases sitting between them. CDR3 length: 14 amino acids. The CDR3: CASSPYGGGGRKYF. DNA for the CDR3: TGTGCCAGCAGCCCTTACGGCGGGGGCGGTCGAAAGTACTTC.

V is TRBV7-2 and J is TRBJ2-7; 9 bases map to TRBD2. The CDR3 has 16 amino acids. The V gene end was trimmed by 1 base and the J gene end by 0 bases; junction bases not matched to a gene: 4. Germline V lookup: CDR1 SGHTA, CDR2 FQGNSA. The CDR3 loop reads CASSLGSSGASYEQYF. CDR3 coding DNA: TGTGCCAGCAGCTTAGGGTCTAGCGGGGCCTCCTACGAGCAGTACTTC. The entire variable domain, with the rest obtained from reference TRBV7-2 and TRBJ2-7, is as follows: GAGVSQSPSNKVTEKGKDVELRCDPISGHTALYWYRQSLGQGLEFLIYFQGNSAPDKSGLPSDRFSAERTGGSVSTLTIQRTQQEDSAVYLCASSLGSSGASYEQYFGPGTRLTVT.

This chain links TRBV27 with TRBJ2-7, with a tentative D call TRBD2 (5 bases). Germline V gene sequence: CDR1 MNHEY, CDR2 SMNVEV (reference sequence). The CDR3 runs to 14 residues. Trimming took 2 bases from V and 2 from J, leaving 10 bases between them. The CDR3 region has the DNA TGTGCCAGCAGTTTACAGCGGTCCGCCTACGAGCAGTACTTC. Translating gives CASSLQRSAYEQYF.

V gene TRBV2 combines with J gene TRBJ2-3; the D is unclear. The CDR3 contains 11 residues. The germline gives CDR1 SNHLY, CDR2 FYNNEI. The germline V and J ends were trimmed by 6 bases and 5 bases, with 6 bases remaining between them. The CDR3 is CASSTVDTQYF. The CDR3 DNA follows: TGTGCCAGCAGCACGGTAGATACGCAGTATTTT.

CDR3 DNA: TGTGCCAGCAGTTTATCGTCTGGCTACGAGCAGTACTTC. Translation: CASSLSSGYEQYF. The chain employs TRBV27 and TRBJ2-7; D is unclear. V dropped 0 bases and J dropped 3 bases, with 6 bases sitting between them. CDR3 length equals 13 residues. Looked up from germline, CDR1 is MNHEY and CDR2 is SMNVEV (reference sequence).

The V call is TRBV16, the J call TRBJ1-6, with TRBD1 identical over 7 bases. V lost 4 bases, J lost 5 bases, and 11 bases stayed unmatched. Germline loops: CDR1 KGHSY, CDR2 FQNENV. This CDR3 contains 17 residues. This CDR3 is CASSRFAGTANNSPLHF. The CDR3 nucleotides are TGTGCCAGCAGCCGATTCGCCGGGACAGCTAATAATTCACCCCTCCACTTT. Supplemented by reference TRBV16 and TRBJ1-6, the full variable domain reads GEEVAQTPKHLVRGEGQKAKLYCAPIKGHSYVFWYQQVLKNEFKFLISFQNENVFDETGMPKERFSAKCLPNSPCSLEIQATKLEDSAVYFCASSRFAGTANNSPLHFGNGTRLTVT.

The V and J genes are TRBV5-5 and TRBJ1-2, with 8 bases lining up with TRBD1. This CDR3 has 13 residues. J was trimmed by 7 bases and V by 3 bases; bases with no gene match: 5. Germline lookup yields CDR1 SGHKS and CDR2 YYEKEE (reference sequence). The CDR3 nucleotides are TGTGCCAGCAGCTCCGGGACAGGCGGTGGCTACACCTTC. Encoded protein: CASSSGTGGGYTF. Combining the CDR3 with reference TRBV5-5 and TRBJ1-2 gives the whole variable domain DAGVTQSPTHLIKTRGQQVTLRCSPISGHKSVSWYQQVLGQGPQFIFQYYEKEERGRGNFPDRFSARQFPNYSSELNVNALLLGDSALYLCASSSGTGGGYTFGSGTRLTVV.

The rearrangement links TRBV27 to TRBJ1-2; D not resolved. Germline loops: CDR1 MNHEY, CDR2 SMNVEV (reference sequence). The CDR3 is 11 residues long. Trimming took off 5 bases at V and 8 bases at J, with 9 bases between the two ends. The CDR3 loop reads CASSPPLGYTF. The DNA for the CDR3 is TGTGCCAGCAGTCCCCCTCTAGGCTACACCTTC.

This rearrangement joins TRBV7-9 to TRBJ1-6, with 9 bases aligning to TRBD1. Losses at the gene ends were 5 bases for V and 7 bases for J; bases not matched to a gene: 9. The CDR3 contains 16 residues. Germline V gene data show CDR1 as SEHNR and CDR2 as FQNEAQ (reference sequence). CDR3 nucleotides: TGTGCCAGCAGCGCCTCCGGGACAGGGCCGAATTCACCCCTCCACTTT. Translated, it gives CASSASGTGPNSPLHF.

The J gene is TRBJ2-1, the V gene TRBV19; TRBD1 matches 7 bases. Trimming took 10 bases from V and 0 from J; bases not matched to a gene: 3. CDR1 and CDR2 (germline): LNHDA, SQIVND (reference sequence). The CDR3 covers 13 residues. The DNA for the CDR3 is TGTGCCACTAGGGACAGCTCCTACAATGAGCAGTTCTTC. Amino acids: CATRDSSYNEQFF.

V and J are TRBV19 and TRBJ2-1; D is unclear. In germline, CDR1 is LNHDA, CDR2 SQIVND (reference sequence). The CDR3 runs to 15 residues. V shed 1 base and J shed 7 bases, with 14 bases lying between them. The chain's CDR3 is CASSIGDIKGNEQFF. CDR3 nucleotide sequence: TGTGCCAGTAGTATAGGCGACATAAAAGGTAATGAGCAGTTCTTC.